This paragraph reports one T cell receptor (beta chain). The same CDR3 is also encoded by other DNA sequences in this sample. The sample comes from a study of blood T cell repertoires in COVID-19. Study as a whole: T cells, B-cell-depleted T cells, or PBMCs supplied cDNA or gDNA.

Original handling: Estimation of nucleated cell counts relied on the amplification of reference gene primers. Data came from immunoSEQ multiplex PCR; TCRdb stores just in-frame clones and leaves some out. D and trimming were read from the DNA, whereas the V and J calls and clone size are those reported in that table. The sample contains 200,000 to 250,000 clones, roughly 90% of which appear only once. CDR3 length: 14 residues. Deletions cut 4 bases from V and 0 bases from J, with 7 bases between. Germline loops: CDR1 ENHRY, CDR2 SYGVKD. This clonotype was sampled from a middle-aged woman with acute or convalescent COVID-19. The chain is built from TRBV10-3 and TRBJ2-1; possible D gene TRBD2, 5 bases. Sequences were obtained from peripheral blood. Written as DNA, the CDR3 is TGTGCCATCAGTGGAGGGAGCTCCTACAATGAGCAGTTCTTC. This codes for CAISGGSSYNEQFF.